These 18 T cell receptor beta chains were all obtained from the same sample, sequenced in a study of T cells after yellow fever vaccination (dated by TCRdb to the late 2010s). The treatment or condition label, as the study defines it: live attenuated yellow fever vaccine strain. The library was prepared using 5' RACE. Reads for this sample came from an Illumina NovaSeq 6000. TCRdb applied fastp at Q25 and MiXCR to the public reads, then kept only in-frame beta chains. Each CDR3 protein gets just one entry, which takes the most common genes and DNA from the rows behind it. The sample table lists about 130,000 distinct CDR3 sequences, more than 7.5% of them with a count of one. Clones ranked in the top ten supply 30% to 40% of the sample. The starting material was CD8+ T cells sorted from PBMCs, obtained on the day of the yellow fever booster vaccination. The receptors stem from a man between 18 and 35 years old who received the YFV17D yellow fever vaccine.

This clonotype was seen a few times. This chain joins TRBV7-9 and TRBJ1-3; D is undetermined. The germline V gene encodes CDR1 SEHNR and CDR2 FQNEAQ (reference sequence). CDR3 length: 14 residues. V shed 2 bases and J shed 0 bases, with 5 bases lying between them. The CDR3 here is CASSLPGSGNTIYF. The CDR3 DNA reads TGTGCCAGCAGCTTACCAGGCTCTGGAAACACCATATATTTT.

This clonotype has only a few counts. For the CDR3, the DNA is TGTGCCAGCAGCTTGCCGGGGCAGGCAGAGACCCAGTACTTC. It codes for CASSLPGQAETQYF. The V call is TRBV7-3, the J call TRBJ2-5, with D tentatively TRBD1 or TRBD2 (5 bases each). Trimming left V 3 bases short and J 4 bases short, with 12 bases between. Germline values: CDR1 SGHTA, CDR2 FQGTGA. The CDR3 contains 14 residues.

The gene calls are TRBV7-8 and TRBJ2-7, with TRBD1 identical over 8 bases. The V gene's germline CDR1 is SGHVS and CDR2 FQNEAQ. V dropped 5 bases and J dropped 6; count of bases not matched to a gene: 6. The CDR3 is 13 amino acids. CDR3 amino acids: CASSPRTGPEQYV. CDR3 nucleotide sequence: TGTGCCAGCAGCCCACGGACAGGGCCCGAGCAGTACGTC.

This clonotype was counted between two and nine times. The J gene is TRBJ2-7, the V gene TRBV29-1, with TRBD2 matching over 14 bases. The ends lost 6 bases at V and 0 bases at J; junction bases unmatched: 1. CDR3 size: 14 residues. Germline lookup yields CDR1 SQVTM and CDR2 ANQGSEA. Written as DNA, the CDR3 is TGCAGCGTCGGGACTAGCGGGAGCTCCTACGAGCAGTACTTC. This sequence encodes CSVGTSGSSYEQYF.

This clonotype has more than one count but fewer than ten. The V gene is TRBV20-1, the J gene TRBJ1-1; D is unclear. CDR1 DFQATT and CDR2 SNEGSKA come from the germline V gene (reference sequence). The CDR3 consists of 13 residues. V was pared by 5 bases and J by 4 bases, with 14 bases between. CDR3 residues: CSAQDPRGTEAFF. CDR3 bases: TGCAGTGCTCAGGACCCCCGTGGCACTGAAGCTTTCTTT.

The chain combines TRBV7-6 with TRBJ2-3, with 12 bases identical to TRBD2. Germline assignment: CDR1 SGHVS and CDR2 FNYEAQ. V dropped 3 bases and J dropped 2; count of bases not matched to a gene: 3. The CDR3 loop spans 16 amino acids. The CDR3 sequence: CASSFGLAGYTDTQYF. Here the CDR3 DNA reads TGTGCCAGCAGCTTCGGACTAGCGGGGTACACAGATACGCAGTATTTT.

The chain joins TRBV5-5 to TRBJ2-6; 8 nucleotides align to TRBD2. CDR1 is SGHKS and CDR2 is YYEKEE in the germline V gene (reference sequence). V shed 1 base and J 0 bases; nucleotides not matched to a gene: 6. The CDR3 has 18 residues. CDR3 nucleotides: TGTGCCAGCAGCTTGAGGGTAGCGGGATACTCTGGGGCCAACGTCCTGACTTTC. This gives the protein CASSLRVAGYSGANVLTF.

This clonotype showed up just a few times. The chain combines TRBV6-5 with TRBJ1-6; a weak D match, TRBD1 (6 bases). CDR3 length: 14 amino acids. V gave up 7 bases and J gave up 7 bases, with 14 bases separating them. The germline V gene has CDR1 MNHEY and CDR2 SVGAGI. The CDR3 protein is CASTPTGPNSPLHF. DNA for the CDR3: TGTGCCAGCACCCCGACAGGCCCGAATTCACCCCTCCACTTT.

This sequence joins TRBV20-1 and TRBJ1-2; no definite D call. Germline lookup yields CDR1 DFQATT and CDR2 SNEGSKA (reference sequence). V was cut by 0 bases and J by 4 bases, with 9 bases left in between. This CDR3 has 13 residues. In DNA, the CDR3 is TGCAGTGCTAGAGACCCAGGTAGCTATGGCTACACCTTC. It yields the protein CSARDPGSYGYTF.

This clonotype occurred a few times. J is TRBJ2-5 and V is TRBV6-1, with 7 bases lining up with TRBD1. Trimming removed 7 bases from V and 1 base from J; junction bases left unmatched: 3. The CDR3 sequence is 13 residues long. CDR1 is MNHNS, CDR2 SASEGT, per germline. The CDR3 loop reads CASKDRSQETQYF. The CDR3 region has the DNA TGTGCCAGCAAGGACAGGTCCCAAGAGACCCAGTACTTC.

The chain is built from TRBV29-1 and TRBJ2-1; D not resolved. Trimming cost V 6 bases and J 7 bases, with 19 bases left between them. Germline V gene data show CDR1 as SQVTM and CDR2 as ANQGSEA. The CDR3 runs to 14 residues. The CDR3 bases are TGCAGCGTCTCCGGCTATCTTGATGAAAATGAGCAGTTCTTC. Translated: CSVSGYLDENEQFF.

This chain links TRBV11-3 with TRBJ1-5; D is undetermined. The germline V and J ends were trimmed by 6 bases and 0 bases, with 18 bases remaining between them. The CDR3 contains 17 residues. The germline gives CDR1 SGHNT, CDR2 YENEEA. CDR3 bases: TGTGCCAGCAGAGTTGGGTTATTCAGACATAGCAATCAGCCCCAGCATTTT. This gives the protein CASRVGLFRHSNQPQHF.

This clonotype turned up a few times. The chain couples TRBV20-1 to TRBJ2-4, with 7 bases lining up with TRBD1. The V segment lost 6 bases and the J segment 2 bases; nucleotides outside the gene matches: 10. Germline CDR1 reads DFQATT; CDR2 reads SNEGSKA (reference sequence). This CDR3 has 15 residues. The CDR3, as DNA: TGCAGTGCAACCCCCAGGGGGAGATCCAAAAACATTCAGTACTTC. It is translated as CSATPRGRSKNIQYF.

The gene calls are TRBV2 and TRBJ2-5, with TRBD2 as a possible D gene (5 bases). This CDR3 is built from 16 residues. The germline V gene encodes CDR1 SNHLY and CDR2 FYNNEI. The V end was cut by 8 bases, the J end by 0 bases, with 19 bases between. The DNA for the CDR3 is TGTGCCAGCGTCGAGTATCTCCTGGAGGACCAAGAGACCCAGTACTTC. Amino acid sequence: CASVEYLLEDQETQYF. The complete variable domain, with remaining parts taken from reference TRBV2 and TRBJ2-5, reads EPEVTQTPSHQVTQMGQEVILRCVPISNHLYFYWYRQILGQKVEFLVSFYNNEISEKSEIFDDQFSVERPDGSNFTLKIRSTKLEDSAMYFCASVEYLLEDQETQYFGPGTRLLVL.

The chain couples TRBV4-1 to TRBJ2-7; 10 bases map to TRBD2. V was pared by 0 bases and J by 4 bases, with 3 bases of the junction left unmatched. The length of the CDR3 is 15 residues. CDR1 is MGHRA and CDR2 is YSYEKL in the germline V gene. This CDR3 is CASSQDRLAGYEQYF. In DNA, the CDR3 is TGCGCCAGCAGCCAAGATCGACTAGCGGGTTACGAGCAGTACTTC.

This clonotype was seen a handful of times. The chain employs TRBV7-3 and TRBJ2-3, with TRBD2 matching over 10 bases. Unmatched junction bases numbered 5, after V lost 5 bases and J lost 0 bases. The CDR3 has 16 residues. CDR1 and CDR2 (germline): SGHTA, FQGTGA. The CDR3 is CASSDGTSASTDTQYF. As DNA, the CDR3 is TGTGCCAGCAGCGACGGGACTAGCGCTAGCACAGATACGCAGTATTTT. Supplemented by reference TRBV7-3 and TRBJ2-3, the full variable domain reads GAGVSQTPSNKVTEKGKYVELRCDPISGHTALYWYRQSLGQGPEFLIYFQGTGAADDSGLPNDRFFAVRPEGSVSTLKIQRTERGDSAVYLCASSDGTSASTDTQYFGPGTRLTVL.

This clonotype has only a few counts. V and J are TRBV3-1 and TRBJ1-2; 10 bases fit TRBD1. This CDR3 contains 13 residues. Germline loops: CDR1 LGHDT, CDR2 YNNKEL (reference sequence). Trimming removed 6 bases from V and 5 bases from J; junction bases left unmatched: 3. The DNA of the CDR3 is TGTGCCAGCAGACGGGACAGGGGTTATGGCTACACCTTC. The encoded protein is CASRRDRGYGYTF.

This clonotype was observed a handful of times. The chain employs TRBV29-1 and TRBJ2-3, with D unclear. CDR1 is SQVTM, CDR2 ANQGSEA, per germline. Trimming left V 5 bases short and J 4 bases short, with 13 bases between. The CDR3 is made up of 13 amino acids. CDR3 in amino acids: CSVTRLTPDTQYF. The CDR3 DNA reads TGCAGCGTTACCCGTCTGACACCAGATACGCAGTATTTT.